The 28 T cell receptor beta chains in this list originate from one sample, sequenced in a study of identical twins. TCRdb re-derived calls from the 5' RACE reads in MiXCR, one entry per CDR3 protein. Seen here are 1.5 million to 2 million distinct CDR3 sequences, around a third observed once, and the top ten hold 0.25% to 0.3%. Sequencing was done on a sample of cord blood. The receptor set was obtained from a newborn girl in good health.

This clonotype was detected a few times. The chain couples TRBV13 to TRBJ2-5; TRBD2 agrees at 9 bases. TRBJ2-7 matches the DNA end more closely, so the J call is doubtful. CDR3 length: 16 residues. The V gene's germline CDR1 is PRHDT and CDR2 FYEKMQ (reference sequence). This CDR3 is CASSFIGISGGGEQYF. Written as DNA, the CDR3 is TGTGCCAGCAGCTTCATTGGTATTAGCGGGGGTGGCGAGCAGTACTTC.

The table lists this clonotype with a few counts. The chain carries TRBV20-1 and TRBJ2-1; 11 bases map to TRBD2. The CDR3 runs to 15 residues. V dropped 6 bases and J dropped 2; count of bases not matched to a gene: 6. Per germline, CDR1 DFQATT and CDR2 SNEGSKA (reference sequence). The CDR3 sequence: CSAVPTSGTYNEQFF. The DNA of the CDR3 is TGCAGTGCGGTCCCGACTAGCGGGACCTACAATGAGCAGTTCTTC.

Only a few counts were recorded for this clonotype. The V call is TRBV28, the J call TRBJ2-5; perhaps TRBD1 as D (5 bases). V lost 0 bases to trimming and J lost 2 bases, with 13 bases between them. CDR1 is MDHEN, CDR2 SYDVKM, per germline. CDR3 size: 16 residues. CDR3 in DNA: TGTGCCAGCAGTTTATGGACAGAGCAAGCTCAAGAGACCCAGTACTTC. Translated, it gives CASSLWTEQAQETQYF.

The genes are TRBV4-2 and TRBJ2-2; TRBD2 matches 7 bases. This CDR3 contains 16 residues. The junction had 6 bases not matched to a gene; V was cut back by 0 bases and J by 5 bases. Germline V gene data show CDR1 as LGHNA and CDR2 as YNFKEQ. CDR3 loop: CASSQELNGGTGELFF. CDR3 nucleotide sequence: TGTGCCAGCAGCCAAGAACTTAACGGGGGGACCGGGGAGCTGTTTTTT.

The chain couples TRBV14 to TRBJ2-1; D might be TRBD1 (6 bases). V lost 5 bases to trimming and J lost 9 bases, with 23 bases between them. This CDR3 has 16 amino acids. Germline V lookup: CDR1 SGHDN, CDR2 FVKESK. CDR3 bases: TGTGCCAGCAGCAAATTCATCACAGGGATTTGGAGTGAGCAGTTCTTC. It specifies CASSKFITGIWSEQFF. Looking up the rest from reference TRBV14 and TRBJ2-1 gives the full variable domain: EAGVTQFPSHSVIEKGQTVTLRCDPISGHDNLYWYRRVMGKEIKFLLHFVKESKQDESGMPNNRFLAERTGGTYSTLKVQPAELEDSGVYFCASSKFITGIWSEQFFGPGTRLTVL.

This clonotype has only a few counts. The chain links TRBV20-1 to TRBJ2-7; a possible D gene is TRBD1 (6 bases). Looked up from germline, CDR1 is DFQATT and CDR2 is SNEGSKA (reference sequence). The CDR3 is 13 amino acids. V lost 5 bases and J lost 7, with 18 bases in between. The chain's CDR3 is CSAVITGLWEQYF. In DNA form, the CDR3 reads TGCAGTGCTGTAATCACAGGGCTTTGGGAGCAGTACTTC.

In its sample, this clonotype was seen a few times. This sequence joins TRBV20-1 and TRBJ1-5; TRBD1 is a possible D gene (5 bases). Trimming cost V 2 bases and J 3 bases, with 8 bases left between them. Germline V lookup: CDR1 DFQATT, CDR2 SNEGSKA (reference sequence). The length of the CDR3 is 13 residues. DNA of the CDR3: TGCAGTGCTAGATGGGGGAACAATCAGCCCCAGCATTTT. Protein product: CSARWGNNQPQHF.

The chain combines TRBV27 with TRBJ2-4; D unclear. This CDR3 comprises 13 residues. Germline CDR1 and CDR2: MNHEY and SMNVEV (reference sequence). V was clipped by 7 bases and J by 5 bases, with 12 bases between them. In DNA form, the CDR3 reads TGTGCCAGCACCAAGGGATTGCAAAACATTCAGTACTTC. This encodes CASTKGLQNIQYF.

The J gene is TRBJ2-7, the V gene TRBV5-1; D is possibly TRBD1 or TRBD2 (6 bases each). Germline V gene lookup returns CDR1 SGHRS and CDR2 YFSETQ. The CDR3 covers 14 residues. The V gene lost 3 bases and the J gene lost 1 base, with 11 bases spanning the gap. The CDR3 DNA reads as TGCGCCAGCAGCTACAGGGAGGCATCCTACGAGCAGTACTTC. Its protein product is CASSYREASYEQYF.

About this clonotype: This could be a read error, since a much larger clone is one nucleotide away. The chain uses TRBV29-1 and TRBJ2-7; D remains unclear. Germline CDR1 reads SQVTM; CDR2 reads ANQGSEA. This CDR3 spans 14 amino acids. The CDR3 DNA reads as TGCCGCGTTGAAGCGTCCTCCTGGCAAAGGGAGCAGTACTTC. This codes for CRVEASSWQREQYF.

The rearrangement links TRBV18 to TRBJ2-3; 7 positions match TRBD2. Germline trimming cut 6 bases from V and 0 bases from J; bases unmatched to any gene: 9. The length of the CDR3 is 16 residues. Per the germline V gene, CDR1 is KGHSH and CDR2 is LQKENI. CDR3 loop: CASSRTSAASTDTQYF. The CDR3, as DNA: TGTGCCAGCTCCCGCACTAGCGCGGCTAGCACAGATACGCAGTATTTT.

The gene calls are TRBV5-1 and TRBJ2-5; 8 nucleotides line up with TRBD2. The CDR3 has 16 amino acids. V lost 3 bases, J lost 11 bases, and 18 bases stayed unmatched. CDR1 and CDR2 from the germline V gene are SGHRS and YFSETQ. Written as DNA, the CDR3 is TGCGCCAGCAGCTCCACCCCACTAGCGGAGACGAATGAGCAGTACTTC. It yields the protein CASSSTPLAETNEQYF.

The V gene is TRBV6-1, the J gene TRBJ2-7, with D perhaps TRBD2 (5 bases). TRBJ2-5 matches the DNA end more closely, so the J call is doubtful. Germline V gene lookup returns CDR1 MNHNS and CDR2 SASEGT. This CDR3 comprises 13 residues. The CDR3 nucleotides are TGTGCCAGCAGTGGTGAACTAGTGGAGACCCAGTACTTC. Translation gives CASSGELVETQYF.

The V and J genes are TRBV10-3 and TRBJ2-1; 7 positions match TRBD1. The J segment lost 5 bases and the V segment lost 1 base, leaving 5 bases of the junction unmatched. The germline V gene encodes CDR1 ENHRY and CDR2 SYGVKD. The CDR3 runs to 15 residues. CDR3 in amino acids: CAISELTGFDNEQFF. The CDR3 DNA reads as TGTGCCATCAGTGAGTTGACAGGGTTCGACAATGAGCAGTTCTTC.

This clonotype was seen only once. The CDR3 DNA follows: TGTGCCAGCAGCCAACCGGGACTAGCGGTCCAAAACATTCAGTACTTC. The encoded protein is CASSQPGLAVQNIQYF. The rearrangement links TRBV14 to TRBJ2-7; TRBD2 agrees at 11 bases. The J call is uncertain, as TRBJ2-4 better fits the DNA end. The CDR3 runs to 16 residues. The germline V gene encodes CDR1 SGHDN and CDR2 FVKESK.

This chain uses TRBV20-1 with TRBJ2-7; tentative D call: TRBD1 (6 bases). Germline lookup yields CDR1 DFQATT and CDR2 SNEGSKA (reference sequence). The CDR3 extends over 13 amino acids. Trimming left V 5 bases short and J 2 bases short, with 13 bases between. The CDR3 region has the DNA TGCAGTGCTCGAGGACAGTTTCCCTACGAGCAGTACTTC. Encoded protein: CSARGQFPYEQYF.

The sample holds a few counts of this clonotype. This chain uses TRBV20-1 with TRBJ2-7; D gene ambiguous. The V end was cut by 2 bases, the J end by 4 bases, with 15 bases between. CDR1 and CDR2 (germline): DFQATT, SNEGSKA (reference sequence). The CDR3 contains 14 residues. The DNA for the CDR3 is TGCAGTGCTAGAAGCCAGAGGAAACTTTACGAGCAGTACTTC. The encoded protein is CSARSQRKLYEQYF.

This clonotype was seen a single time. The rearrangement uses TRBV3-1 and TRBJ2-5, with no clear D. Per the germline V gene, CDR1 is LGHDT and CDR2 is YNNKEL (reference sequence). Trimming cost V 4 bases and J 11 bases, with 14 bases left between them. The CDR3 sequence is 12 residues long. CDR3 sequence (DNA): TGTGCCAGCAGCCGGGCTAACAATGAGCAGTACTTC. Its protein is CASSRANNEQYF.

The chain joins TRBV5-1 to TRBJ1-2, with D possibly being TRBD1 (6 bases). There are 13 residues in the CDR3. V was pared by 3 bases and J by 3 bases, with 9 bases between. Germline CDR1 SGHRS, CDR2 YFSETQ. The CDR3 loop is CASSSDSYYGYTF. The CDR3 nucleotides are TGCGCCAGCAGCTCGGACAGTTACTATGGCTACACCTTC.

This clonotype was picked up a small number of times. The rearrangement links TRBV27 to TRBJ2-7; TRBD2 might be the D (5 bases). This CDR3 is built from 17 residues. V shed 0 bases and J shed 0 bases, with 15 bases lying between them. Germline V gene sequence: CDR1 MNHEY, CDR2 SMNVEV (reference sequence). The CDR3 nucleotides are TGTGCCAGCAGTTTATCTAGTGTCGGACTGTTCTCCTACGAGCAGTACTTC. Residues: CASSLSSVGLFSYEQYF.

This clonotype has more than one count but fewer than ten. This chain uses TRBV25-1 with TRBJ2-1; D remains ambiguous. V dropped 6 bases and J dropped 5 bases, with 17 bases sitting between them. CDR3 size: 15 residues. Germline lookup yields CDR1 MGHDK and CDR2 SYGVNS. The CDR3 region has the DNA TGTGCCAGCAGCCGCATTGGGCGGCTAAACAATGAGCAGTTCTTC. Protein sequence: CASSRIGRLNNEQFF.

The V call is TRBV4-2, the J call TRBJ2-7, with D perhaps being TRBD1 or TRBD2 (5 bases each). Germline CDR1 LGHNA, CDR2 YNFKEQ. V was pared by 3 bases and J by 7 bases, with 10 bases between. This CDR3 has 12 amino acids. Written as DNA, the CDR3 is TGTGCCAGCAGCCAGTGGGACGATGAGCAGTACTTC. It yields the protein CASSQWDDEQYF.

This clonotype was observed a handful of times. The V gene is TRBV30, the J gene TRBJ1-2; D may be TRBD1 (5 bases). Trimming removed 2 bases from V and 5 bases from J, with 9 bases in between. The CDR3 loop spans 12 amino acids. The germline V gene has CDR1 GTSNPN and CDR2 SVGIG (reference sequence). The CDR3 here is CAWSLRGYGYTF. In DNA, the CDR3 is TGTGCCTGGAGTTTGAGGGGTTATGGCTACACCTTC.

The rearrangement uses TRBV6-1 and TRBJ1-4; D unresolved. The length of the CDR3 is 11 residues. From germline, CDR1 is MNHNS and CDR2 SASEGT. CDR3 amino acids: CSDATNEKLFF. Here the CDR3 DNA reads TGTTCGGATGCGACTAATGAAAAACTGTTTTTT.

The chain couples TRBV7-9 to TRBJ2-5; 10 bases fit TRBD2. The DNA end is more similar to TRBJ2-7, so the J call may be wrong. CDR1 SEHNR and CDR2 FQNEAQ come from the germline V gene (reference sequence). The CDR3 has 16 amino acids. The CDR3 here is CASSSRAGGSSNEQYF. The CDR3 nucleotides read TGTGCCAGCAGCTCGCGAGCGGGAGGGAGTAGCAACGAGCAGTACTTC.

The chain links TRBV25-1 to TRBJ2-6; D is unresolved. The CDR3 loop spans 14 amino acids. Germline CDR1 reads MGHDK; CDR2 reads SYGVNS. V was clipped by 5 bases and J by 1 base, with 6 bases between them. The CDR3 sequence is CASSNESGANVLTF. CDR3 DNA sequence: TGTGCCAGCAGTAATGAATCTGGGGCCAACGTCCTGACTTTC.

V gene TRBV12-3 or TRBV12-4 combines with J gene TRBJ2-3, with TRBD2 matching over 11 bases. The trim removed 7 bases at V and 8 bases at J, leaving 8 bases unmatched. The CDR3 covers 14 residues. For the CDR3, the DNA is TGTGCCAGCATCATAGCGGGGGGGCCGGGTACGCAGTATTTT. Amino acids: CASIIAGGPGTQYF.

The chain joins TRBV29-1 to TRBJ1-1, with 7 bases matching TRBD1. This CDR3 spans 16 amino acids. The V gene's germline CDR1 is SQVTM and CDR2 ANQGSEA. V trimming: 4 bases; J trimming: 0 bases; junction bases outside the gene matches: 11. The CDR3, as DNA: TGCAGCGTTGGGGGCGTAATGGGACAGTTGAACACTGAAGCTTTCTTT. Its translation: CSVGGVMGQLNTEAFF. The full variable domain, completed using reference TRBV29-1 and TRBJ1-1, is SAVISQKPSRDICQRGTSLTIQCQVDSQVTMMFWYRQQPGQSLTLIATANQGSEATYESGFVIDKFPISRPNLTFSTLTVSNMSPEDSSIYLCSVGGVMGQLNTEAFFGQGTRLTVV.